Listed below are T cell receptor beta chains from one sample, sequenced in a study of CD8 T cells in Susac syndrome. TCRdb re-called the immunoSEQ multiplex PCR reads through MiXCR, storing one row per CDR3 protein. The data hold 150,000 or so distinct CDR3 sequences, with approximately 94% observed a single time. Sample: CD4+ T cells from PBMCs. All receptors derive from a human donor with multiple sclerosis. Both conserved end residues are part of each CDR3. D genes are given only for firm matches. Expanded clones get a size class; other rows say once, few or many, or leave the size out.

d_gene	v_gene	abundance	j_gene	CDR3aa	CDR3nt
NA	TRBV3-1	NA	TRBJ1-1	CASSPRTAFMNTEAFF	TGTGCCAGCAGCCCCCGGACAGCCTTCATGAACACTGAAGCTTTCTTT
NA	TRBV5-1	NA	TRBJ2-1	CASSSLGGNEQFF	TGCGCCAGCAGCTCCCTAGGGGGTAATGAGCAGTTCTTC
NA	TRBV20-1	NA	TRBJ1-1	CSARRVQTTVAEAFF	TGCAGTGCTAGGAGGGTCCAGACGACAGTGGCTGAAGCTTTCTTT
NA	TRBV5-1	NA	TRBJ1-2	CASRTGIPIDGYTF	TGCGCCAGCAGGACCGGGATTCCCATAGATGGCTACACCTTC
NA	TRBV20-1	NA	TRBJ1-5	CSARDSGLLFGGGGDQPQHF	TGCAGTGCTAGAGATTCGGGGTTACTGTTCGGGGGAGGTGGGGATCAGCCCCAGCATTTT
NA	TRBV2	NA	TRBJ1-1	CASSGLTMNTEAFF	TGTGCCAGCAGTGGTTTAACAATGAACACTGAAGCTTTCTTT
NA	TRBV7-2	NA	TRBJ2-3	CASSLTPGHLSTDTQYF	TGTGCCAGCAGCTTAACTCCGGGACACTTGAGCACAGATACGCAGTATTTT
NA	TRBV29-1	NA	TRBJ2-7	CSVQQTPYEQYF	TGCAGCGTTCAACAAACCCCCTACGAGCAGTACTTC
NA	TRBV29-1	NA	TRBJ1-1	CSVHQGVGTEAFF	TGCAGCGTACACCAAGGGGTGGGCACTGAAGCTTTCTTT
TRBD2	TRBV6-2/TRBV6-3	NA	TRBJ2-2	CASLHGGGTGELFF	TGTGCCAGCCTCCACGGGGGGGGCACCGGGGAGCTGTTTTTT
NA	TRBV7-8	NA	TRBJ1-5	CASSPTRWADQPQHF	TGTGCCAGCAGCCCCACCCGTTGGGCGGATCAGCCCCAGCATTTT
NA	TRBV7-3	NA	TRBJ2-2	CASSLSAGGELFF	TGTGCCAGCAGCTTAAGTGCGGGCGGGGAGCTGTTTTTT
TRBD1	TRBV7-3	NA	TRBJ2-1	CASSLGGVGDRANNEQFF	TGTGCCAGCAGCTTAGGGGGAGTGGGGGACAGAGCCAACAATGAGCAGTTCTTC
TRBD1	TRBV5-1	NA	TRBJ1-3	CASSLGAGGGNTIYF	TGCGCCAGCAGCTTGGGAGCAGGGGGTGGAAACACCATATATTTT
TRBD1	TRBV20-1	NA	TRBJ1-2	CSASPGTGFYGYTF	TGCAGTGCTAGCCCCGGGACAGGATTCTATGGCTACACCTTC
TRBD1	TRBV29-1	few	TRBJ2-5	CSAVRGRGETQYF	TGCAGCGCCGTCAGGGGGCGCGGGGAGACCCAGTACTTC
NA	TRBV30	NA	TRBJ1-2	CAWNPKPPNYGYTF	TGTGCCTGGAACCCAAAGCCCCCTAACTATGGCTACACCTTC
NA	TRBV20-1	NA	TRBJ2-6	CSAPPAGANVLTF	TGCAGTGCTCCACCGGCTGGGGCCAACGTCCTGACTTTC
TRBD1	TRBV10-2	NA	TRBJ1-2	CASHTGVEGYTF	TGCGCCAGTCATACAGGGGTAGAAGGCTACACCTTC
TRBD1	TRBV2	NA	TRBJ1-1	CASRLLRGRGTEAFF	TGTGCCAGCAGGTTGTTGAGGGGGCGCGGGACTGAAGCTTTCTTT
NA	TRBV6-2/TRBV6-3	NA	TRBJ2-7	CASSYSPDQRTYEQYF	TGTGCCAGCAGTTACTCCCCGGACCAAAGGACCTACGAGCAGTACTTC
NA	TRBV28	once	TRBJ1-2	CASSSGGRLMYGYTF	TGTGCCAGCAGTTCCGGGGGCCGCTTAATGTATGGCTACACCTTC
NA	TRBV2	NA	TRBJ2-2	CASGRDFRPGELFF	TGTGCCAGCGGGCGAGACTTCAGACCCGGGGAGCTGTTTTTT
NA	TRBV12-3/TRBV12-4	NA	TRBJ1-4	CASTSGSNLFF	TGTGCCAGCACCTCCGGGTCTAACCTGTTTTTT
TRBD2	TRBV10-3	NA	TRBJ2-3	CAISEEAGGPDTQYF	TGTGCCATCAGTGAAGAAGCGGGAGGACCAGATACGCAGTATTTT
TRBD1	TRBV4-3	NA	TRBJ2-2	CASSQGTGQGTPGELFF	TGCGCCAGCAGCCAAGGGACGGGACAGGGGACACCCGGGGAGCTGTTTTTT
NA	TRBV7-2	NA	TRBJ1-2	CASSLGGGQSYGYTF	TGTGCCAGCAGCTTAGGAGGGGGTCAAAGCTATGGCTACACCTTC
NA	TRBV27	few	TRBJ2-7	CASSLGFSYEQYF	TGTGCCAGCAGTTTAGGTTTCTCCTACGAGCAGTACTTC
TRBD1	TRBV12-3/TRBV12-4	NA	TRBJ2-2	CASSSDRGYYSGELFF	TGTGCCAGCAGCTCGGACAGGGGATATTATTCCGGGGAGCTGTTTTTT
TRBD1	TRBV28	NA	TRBJ1-1	CASRSGTVNTEAFF	TGTGCCAGCAGGTCCGGGACAGTGAACACTGAAGCTTTCTTT
TRBD2	TRBV23-1	NA	TRBJ2-7	CASRGREFYYEQYF	TGCGCCAGCAGAGGGAGGGAGTTTTACTACGAGCAGTACTTC
NA	TRBV4-1	NA	TRBJ2-5	CASSPRVGPGLETQYF	TGCGCCAGCAGCCCCCGGGTCGGGCCCGGTTTAGAGACCCAGTACTTC
TRBD1	TRBV30	NA	TRBJ2-3	CAWSPNTGGTDTQYF	TGTGCCTGGAGTCCAAATACAGGGGGCACAGATACGCAGTATTTT
NA	TRBV20-1	NA	TRBJ1-5	CSAFRQGSNQPQHF	TGCAGTGCTTTCCGACAAGGCTCCAATCAGCCCCAGCATTTT
NA	TRBV6-6	NA	TRBJ2-7	CASRVRLGWGEQYF	TGTGCCAGCAGGGTGAGACTGGGATGGGGCGAGCAGTACTTC
NA	TRBV6-1	NA	TRBJ2-7	CASSPRRFYEQYF	TGTGCCAGCAGTCCCCGGAGGTTCTACGAGCAGTACTTC
NA	TRBV30	NA	TRBJ1-1	CAWSESTNTEAFF	TGTGCCTGGAGTGAATCGACGAACACTGAAGCTTTCTTT
NA	TRBV5-8	once	TRBJ2-1	CASSSLRFYNEQFF	TGTGCCAGCAGCTCACTCCGGTTCTACAATGAGCAGTTCTTC
NA	TRBV19	NA	TRBJ1-3	CAVQVRTRSSGNTIYF	TGTGCCGTCCAGGTCAGGACCCGGAGCTCTGGAAACACCATATATTTT
NA	TRBV2	NA	TRBJ1-4	CASSAAATNEKLFF	TGTGCCAGCTCGGCAGCTGCAACTAATGAAAAACTGTTTTTT
NA	TRBV13	once	TRBJ2-7	CASSPRRFGEQYF	TGTGCCAGCAGCCCTCGCCGCTTTGGTGAGCAGTACTTC
NA	TRBV6-5	NA	TRBJ1-3	CASSYSTFFVGVSGNTIYF	TGTGCCAGCAGTTACTCGACATTCTTCGTAGGAGTCTCTGGAAACACCATATATTTT
NA	TRBV29-1	NA	TRBJ1-5	CSVEDSNQPQHF	TGCAGCGTTGAGGATAGCAATCAGCCCCAGCATTTT
NA	TRBV28	NA	TRBJ2-2	CASSRLDDTGELFF	TGTGCCAGCAGTCGCTTGGATGATACCGGGGAGCTGTTTTTT
NA	TRBV5-1	NA	TRBJ1-1	CASRDQPGQNTEAFF	TGCGCCAGCAGGGACCAGCCAGGCCAGAACACTGAAGCTTTCTTT
TRBD2	TRBV2	NA	TRBJ2-1	CASSDRGLAYNEQFF	TGTGCCAGCAGTGATAGGGGACTAGCGTATAATGAGCAGTTCTTC
NA	TRBV28	NA	TRBJ2-3	CASSPRADTQYF	TGTGCCAGCAGTCCCCGGGCAGATACGCAGTATTTT
TRBD1	TRBV5-5	NA	TRBJ1-5	CASSPGQVRNQPQHF	TGTGCCAGCAGCCCTGGACAGGTTCGGAATCAGCCCCAGCATTTT
TRBD2	TRBV10-3	NA	TRBJ2-7	CAISDLRLAGVSYEQYF	TGTGCCATCAGTGATTTAAGACTAGCGGGAGTGTCCTACGAGCAGTACTTC
NA	TRBV15	NA	TRBJ2-3	CATSVPGQGQDTQYF	TGTGCCACCAGCGTGCCGGGACAAGGGCAAGATACGCAGTATTTT
NA	TRBV5-1	NA	TRBJ2-7	CASGVPGRTEQYF	TGCGCCAGCGGGGTACCGGGTAGAACCGAGCAGTACTTC
NA	TRBV9	NA	TRBJ1-6	CASSLGSNSPLHF	TGTGCCAGCAGCCTCGGTTCTAACTCACCCCTCCACTTT
NA	TRBV11-2	NA	TRBJ2-5	CASSLDRQAETQYF	TGTGCCAGCAGCTTAGATCGACAGGCAGAGACCCAGTACTTC
NA	TRBV20-1	NA	TRBJ1-2	CSATQGGGVGYTF	TGCAGTGCAACCCAAGGGGGAGGGGTTGGCTACACCTTC
NA	TRBV10-3	NA	TRBJ1-6	CAISDGADNSPLHF	TGTGCCATCAGTGACGGGGCGGATAATTCACCCCTCCACTTT
NA	TRBV6-1	NA	TRBJ2-3	CASRDFADTQYF	TGTGCCAGCAGGGACTTCGCGGATACGCAGTATTTT
NA	TRBV6-6	few	TRBJ1-2	CASSHRVNYGYTF	TGTGCCAGCAGCCACAGGGTTAACTATGGCTACACCTTC
NA	TRBV20-1	NA	TRBJ1-5	CSASTSTGLSNQPQHF	TGCAGTGCTTCCACTTCCACTGGACTGAGCAATCAGCCCCAGCATTTT
TRBD1	TRBV20-1	NA	TRBJ1-1	CSARQGVRTEAFF	TGCAGTGCTAGACAGGGGGTAAGGACTGAAGCTTTCTTT